These 28 T cell receptor beta chains came from one sample sequenced in a study of cytomegalovirus exposure and HLA in healthy donors. This table comes from immunoSEQ multiplex PCR, and its TCRdb copy is limited to in-frame clones, with some not included. In the table there are about 280,000 clones, roughly 90% of which are singletons. The sequenced material came from PBMCs. These receptors were taken from a woman in her late teens or twenties in good health and CMV-seronegative.

This rearrangement joins TRBV9 to TRBJ1-1; TRBD1 might be the D (5 bases). Trimming took off 0 bases at V and 5 bases at J, with 11 bases between the two ends. Germline CDR1 is SGDLS and CDR2 is YYNGEE. The CDR3 is 14 residues long. The chain's CDR3 is CASSVVGGETEAFF. CDR3 DNA: TGTGCCAGCAGCGTAGTAGGAGGGGAGACTGAAGCTTTCTTT. Together with reference TRBV9 and TRBJ1-1, the CDR3 gives the full variable domain: DSGVTQTPKHLITATGQRVTLRCSPRSGDLSVYWYQQSLDQGLQFLIQYYNGEERAKGNILERFSAQQFPDLHSELNLSSLELGDSALYFCASSVVGGETEAFFGQGTRLTVV.

The J gene is TRBJ2-1, the V gene TRBV25-1; D unresolved. This CDR3 is built from 14 residues. The germline V gene has CDR1 MGHDK and CDR2 SYGVNS. Trimming removed 2 bases from V and 0 bases from J, with 5 bases in between. As DNA, the CDR3 is TGTGCCAGCAGTGAAAGGAGCTCCTACAATGAGCAGTTCTTC. Translating it yields CASSERSSYNEQFF.

The chain recombines TRBV5-4 with TRBJ2-5; 13 nucleotides line up with TRBD2. The length of the CDR3 is 16 residues. Germline loops: CDR1 SGHNT, CDR2 YYREEE (reference sequence). The trim removed 6 bases at V and 4 bases at J, leaving 9 bases unmatched. DNA for the CDR3: TGTGCCAGCACCATAGGGGGACTAGCGGGAACAGAGACCCAGTACTTC. Translating it yields CASTIGGLAGTETQYF.

This chain links TRBV27 with TRBJ1-1; TRBD1 is a possible D gene (5 bases). The germline V and J ends were trimmed by 6 bases and 0 bases, with 14 bases remaining between them. The germline V gene encodes CDR1 MNHEY and CDR2 SMNVEV (reference sequence). The CDR3 is 15 residues long. CDR3 coding DNA: TGTGCCAGCAGACAGGAGGGTGTTATGAACACTGAAGCTTTCTTT. Protein: CASRQEGVMNTEAFF.

The chain joins TRBV6-5 to TRBJ1-4, with D perhaps TRBD1 (6 bases). The ends were cut back, 6 bases at V and 5 bases at J, with 10 bases in the middle. The CDR3 is made up of 13 amino acids. Germline V gene lookup returns CDR1 MNHEY and CDR2 SVGAGI. CDR3 residues: CASRSGDNEKLFF. The CDR3 coding sequence is TGTGCCAGCAGGTCAGGGGACAATGAAAAACTGTTTTTT.

The V call is TRBV9, the J call TRBJ2-5; the match to TRBD2 covers 16 bases. CDR1 is SGDLS and CDR2 is YYNGEE in the germline V gene. The CDR3 consists of 19 residues. The J segment lost 7 bases and the V segment lost 4 bases, leaving 16 bases of the junction unmatched. This chain's CDR3 is CASSLTGTSGRARWATQYF. CDR3 bases: TGTGCCAGCAGCCTGACCGGGACTAGCGGGAGGGCGCGGTGGGCGACCCAGTACTTC.

The V gene is TRBV9, the J gene TRBJ2-3; possibly TRBD1 for D (5 bases). Germline-derived CDR1 and CDR2 are SGDLS and YYNGEE. This CDR3 contains 15 residues. V was cut by 4 bases and J by 4 bases, with 16 bases left in between. CDR3 residues: CASSRSVGLSDTQYF. The CDR3 coding sequence is TGTGCCAGCAGCCGAAGCGTGGGGCTTTCAGATACGCAGTATTTT.

This chain connects TRBV28 to TRBJ2-7; 11 nucleotides align to TRBD1. CDR1 MDHEN and CDR2 SYDVKM come from the germline V gene. This CDR3 has 17 amino acids. With 3 bases clipped from V and 4 bases from J, the junction kept 11 bases outside the gene matches. This CDR3 is CASSLVFGQGASYEQYF. The CDR3 nucleotides are TGTGCCAGCAGTTTGGTGTTTGGACAGGGGGCTAGTTACGAGCAGTACTTC.

The chain recombines TRBV27 with TRBJ1-1; D gene uncertain. The V gene lost 0 bases and the J gene lost 13 bases, with 18 bases spanning the gap. Germline-derived CDR1 and CDR2 are MNHEY and SMNVEV (reference sequence). The CDR3 contains 14 residues. The CDR3 region has the DNA TGTGCCAGCAGTTTATCGATTCTAGCGGCGGATCTTTTCTTT. The encoded protein is CASSLSILAADLFF.

The chain is built from TRBV7-2 and TRBJ2-6; D remains ambiguous. V lost 4 bases to trimming and J lost 2 bases, with 3 bases between them. Germline V CDR1 and CDR2: SGHTA, FQGNSA. This CDR3 region has 13 residues. The CDR3 bases are TGTGCCAGCAGCTCTCCTGGGGCCAACGTCCTGACTTTC. This codes for CASSSPGANVLTF.

The chain carries TRBV28 and TRBJ2-7, with 13 bases that match TRBD2. J lost 3 bases, V lost 5 bases, and 7 bases had no gene match. This CDR3 comprises 16 residues. Germline V lookup: CDR1 MDHEN, CDR2 SYDVKM. CDR3 nucleotides: TGTGCCAGCAGTGGACTAGCGGGAGAGGCTGGCTACGAGCAGTACTTC. Translating it yields CASSGLAGEAGYEQYF.

V gene TRBV5-6 combines with J gene TRBJ1-5, with a possible D match to TRBD1 (5 bases). CDR3 length: 15 residues. V was clipped by 0 bases and J by 4 bases, with 11 bases between them. The germline V gene encodes CDR1 SGHDT and CDR2 YYEEEE. The CDR3 DNA reads as TGTGCCAGCAGCTTGGGCTGGGGGGGGAATCAGCCCCAGCATTTT. Protein sequence: CASSLGWGGNQPQHF.

The DNA for the CDR3 is TGTGCCAGCAGACCAACCGGGACATCCTATGGCTACACCTTC. Protein sequence: CASRPTGTSYGYTF. The V gene is TRBV28, the J gene TRBJ1-2, with TRBD1 as a possible D gene (6 bases). The CDR3 has 14 residues. Germline values: CDR1 MDHEN, CDR2 SYDVKM. V was trimmed by 6 bases and J by 4 bases, leaving 15 bases between them.

The V gene is TRBV2, the J gene TRBJ2-3; a weak D match, TRBD2 (6 bases). The CDR3 sequence is 14 residues long. V was clipped by 6 bases and J by 6 bases, with 16 bases between them. Germline V lookup: CDR1 SNHLY, CDR2 FYNNEI. CDR3 DNA sequence: TGTGCCAGCAGGATTCCGGGAGCTAGGGATACGCAGTATTTT. This codes for CASRIPGARDTQYF.

This chain connects TRBV28 to TRBJ1-2; D perhaps matches TRBD1 (5 bases). The V and J ends lost 1 base and 6 bases respectively, with 12 bases between them. Germline loops: CDR1 MDHEN, CDR2 SYDVKM. This CDR3 has 14 residues. The CDR3 protein is CASSLFQGGDGYTF. CDR3 bases: TGTGCCAGCAGTTTATTTCAGGGCGGTGATGGCTACACCTTC.

V gene TRBV5-4 combines with J gene TRBJ2-1; 7 bases map to TRBD2. Germline CDR1 reads SGHNT; CDR2 reads YYREEE (reference sequence). The trim removed 5 bases at V and 5 bases at J, leaving 13 bases unmatched. The CDR3 covers 16 residues. In DNA, the CDR3 is TGTGCCAGCAGTTCCCCCGGGACTACACGACACAATGAGCAGTTCTTC. This codes for CASSSPGTTRHNEQFF.

V gene TRBV29-1 combines with J gene TRBJ2-5; D gene ambiguous. Trimming cost V 7 bases and J 0 bases, with 12 bases left between them. The CDR3 loop spans 13 amino acids. CDR1 is SQVTM, CDR2 ANQGSEA, per germline. CDR3 sequence: CSAAGRNQETQYF. CDR3 sequence (DNA): TGCAGCGCCGCAGGAAGAAACCAAGAGACCCAGTACTTC.

The chain recombines TRBV27 with TRBJ2-4; TRBD1 matches 8 bases. The ends lost 3 bases at V and 6 bases at J; junction bases unmatched: 1. CDR1 is MNHEY and CDR2 is SMNVEV in the germline V gene (reference sequence). The CDR3 length is 13 residues. CDR3 sequence reads: CASSLDRANIQYF. In DNA, the CDR3 is TGTGCCAGCAGTTTGGACAGGGCAAACATTCAGTACTTC.

The chain recombines TRBV2 with TRBJ2-7, with no clear D. V lost 7 bases and J lost 6, with 10 bases in between. The germline V gene encodes CDR1 SNHLY and CDR2 FYNNEI. The CDR3 runs 11 residues. The CDR3 sequence: CASILALEQYF. CDR3 DNA sequence: TGTGCCAGCATTCTGGCTCTCGAGCAGTACTTC.

This chain connects TRBV5-4 to TRBJ2-3; weak D call: TRBD2 (5 bases). The CDR3 totals 16 residues. With 0 bases removed from V and 15 bases from J, the gap between germline ends came to 26 bases. Germline CDR1 SGHNT, CDR2 YYREEE (reference sequence). The CDR3 coding sequence is TGTGCCAGCAGCTTGGGTGGCGGACTCGCGGCCGCCGAGACCTATTTT. Translation: CASSLGGGLAAAETYF. The complete variable domain, with remaining parts taken from reference TRBV5-4 and TRBJ2-3, reads ETGVTQSPTHLIKTRGQQVTLRCSSQSGHNTVSWYQQALGQGPQFIFQYYREEENGRGNFPPRFSGLQFPNYSSELNVNALELDDSALYLCASSLGGGLAAAETYFGPGTRLTVL.

This chain joins TRBV5-5 and TRBJ1-5; 11 nucleotides line up with TRBD1. Germline V gene lookup returns CDR1 SGHKS and CDR2 YYEKEE (reference sequence). The CDR3 is 16 amino acids. After removal of 3 bases from V and 2 bases from J, the junction contained 4 bases not matched to a gene. The CDR3 loop reads CASSWTGGGGNQPQHF. CDR3 DNA: TGTGCCAGCAGCTGGACAGGGGGCGGCGGCAATCAGCCCCAGCATTTT.

The V call is TRBV5-6, the J call TRBJ2-3; the match to TRBD2 covers 11 bases. With 0 bases clipped from V and 4 bases from J, the junction kept 4 bases outside the gene matches. Germline V gene lookup returns CDR1 SGHDT and CDR2 YYEEEE. The length of the CDR3 is 16 residues. CDR3 bases: TGTGCCAGCAGCTTGGTCCTAGCGGGAGGAGCAGATACGCAGTATTTT. It yields the protein CASSLVLAGGADTQYF.

The V gene is TRBV2, the J gene TRBJ2-1; possibly TRBD2 for D (5 bases). The germline V and J ends were trimmed by 0 bases and 5 bases, with 14 bases remaining between them. Germline-derived CDR1 and CDR2 are SNHLY and FYNNEI. The CDR3 length is 16 residues. CDR3 residues: CASSEAPREINNEQFF. The CDR3 nucleotides are TGTGCCAGCAGTGAAGCTCCACGGGAAATTAACAATGAGCAGTTCTTC.

The chain couples TRBV5-1 to TRBJ2-2, with 11 bases matching TRBD2. This CDR3 is 17 amino acids long. CDR1 SGHRS and CDR2 YFSETQ come from the germline V gene. Trimming cost V 4 bases and J 5 bases; bases outside gene matches: 10. CDR3 residues: CASSRELAGVGTGELFF. The CDR3, as DNA: TGCGCCAGCAGCCGAGAACTAGCGGGAGTTGGTACCGGGGAGCTGTTTTTT. The full variable domain, its missing parts supplied by reference TRBV5-1 and TRBJ2-2, is KAGVTQTPRYLIKTRGQQVTLSCSPISGHRSVSWYQQTPGQGLQFLFEYFSETQRNKGNFPGRFSGRQFSNSRSEMNVSTLELGDSALYLCASSRELAGVGTGELFFGEGSRLTVL.

J is TRBJ1-2 and V is TRBV19, with 11 bases matching TRBD1. Germline V gene lookup returns CDR1 LNHDA and CDR2 SQIVND (reference sequence). This CDR3 region has 16 residues. J lost 9 bases, V lost 5 bases, and 14 bases had no gene match. The CDR3 is CASSPQSGQGAFSYTF. DNA for the CDR3: TGTGCCAGTAGTCCTCAATCCGGACAGGGGGCGTTCAGCTACACCTTC.

This clone has a handful of counts. This rearrangement joins TRBV5-1 to TRBJ2-7; 9 bases map to TRBD1. Germline V CDR1 and CDR2: SGHRS, YFSETQ. With 4 bases clipped from V and 6 bases from J, the junction kept 5 bases outside the gene matches. This CDR3 is built from 13 residues. The CDR3 sequence: CASSRTDRGEQYF. DNA of the CDR3: TGCGCCAGCAGCAGAACGGACAGGGGCGAGCAGTACTTC. Together with reference TRBV5-1 and TRBJ2-7, the CDR3 gives the full variable domain: KAGVTQTPRYLIKTRGQQVTLSCSPISGHRSVSWYQQTPGQGLQFLFEYFSETQRNKGNFPGRFSGRQFSNSRSEMNVSTLELGDSALYLCASSRTDRGEQYFGPGTRLTVT.

This clone is a singleton in its sample. The CDR3 sequence: CASSFGRENTEAFF. In nucleotides, the CDR3 is TGTGCCAGTAGTTTTGGACGGGAGAACACTGAAGCTTTCTTT. The chain recombines TRBV19 with TRBJ1-1; no clear D. Germline V CDR1 and CDR2: LNHDA, SQIVND (reference sequence). V was shortened by 5 bases and J by 1 base, with 11 bases between the two germline ends. This CDR3 region has 14 residues. Combining the CDR3 with reference TRBV19 and TRBJ1-1 gives the whole variable domain DGGITQSPKYLFRKEGQNVTLSCEQNLNHDAMYWYRQDPGQGLRLIYYSQIVNDFQKGDIAEGYSVSREKKESFPLTVTSAQKNPTAFYLCASSFGRENTEAFFGQGTRLTVV.

The chain employs TRBV4-1 and TRBJ2-7; D perhaps matches TRBD1 (5 bases). Germline V gene sequence: CDR1 MGHRA, CDR2 YSYEKL. V dropped 4 bases and J dropped 2 bases, with 9 bases sitting between them. CDR3 length: 13 amino acids. As DNA, the CDR3 is TGCGCCAGCAGCCCCGGACAACCCTACGAGCAGTACTTC. Protein: CASSPGQPYEQYF.